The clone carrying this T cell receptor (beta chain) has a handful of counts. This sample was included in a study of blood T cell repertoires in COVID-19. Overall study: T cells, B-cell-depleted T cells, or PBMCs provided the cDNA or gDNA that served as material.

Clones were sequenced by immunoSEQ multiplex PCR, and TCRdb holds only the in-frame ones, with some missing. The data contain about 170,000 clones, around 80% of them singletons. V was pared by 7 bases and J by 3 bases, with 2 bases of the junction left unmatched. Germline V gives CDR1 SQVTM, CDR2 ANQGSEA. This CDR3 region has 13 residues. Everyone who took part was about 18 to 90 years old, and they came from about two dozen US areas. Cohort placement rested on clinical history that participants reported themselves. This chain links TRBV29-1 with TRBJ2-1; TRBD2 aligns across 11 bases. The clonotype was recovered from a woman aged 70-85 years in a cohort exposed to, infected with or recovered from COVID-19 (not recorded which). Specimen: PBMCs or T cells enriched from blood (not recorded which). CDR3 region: CSATSGSYNEQFF. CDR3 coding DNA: TGCAGCGCCACTAGCGGGAGCTACAATGAGCAGTTCTTC.